A selection of T cell receptor beta chains follows, all from one sample in a study of OX40 agonist ivuxolimab in advanced cancers. Libraries were prepared by immunoSEQ multiplex PCR; TCRdb keeps only in-frame clonotypes and omits some of them. This table holds more than 40,000 clones, around 73% found once. The sample consisted of CD4+ or CD8+ T cells sorted from blood, taken in a trial of the OX40 agonist ivuxolimab. The receptors shown here come from an adult with an advanced solid tumor such as melanoma, head and neck, liver or kidney cancer. CDR3s include the opening cysteine and the closing phenylalanine or tryptophan. D genes are given only for firm matches. Size is stated for part of the rows, as once, few or many counts, or as a class when the clone is expanded.

TRBJ2-2,NA,TRBV7-3,NA,CASSPPNGAGELFF,TGTGCCAGCAGCCCTCCGAACGGGGCCGGGGAGCTGTTTTTT
TRBJ1-2,NA,TRBV7-2,NA,CASSLEGSAIGGYTF,TGTGCCAGCAGCTTAGAGGGAAGCGCAATTGGGGGCTACACCTTC
TRBJ2-7,TRBD2,TRBV6-1,NA,CASIPAGLADYEQYF,TGTGCCAGCATCCCTGCGGGCCTAGCGGACTACGAGCAGTACTTC
TRBJ2-7,NA,TRBV28,NA,CASSGTYEQYF,TGTGCCAGCAGTGGAACCTACGAGCAGTACTTC
TRBJ1-6,NA,TRBV7-9,NA,CASSLNPTDPLHF,TGTGCCAGCAGCTTAAACCCGACTGACCCCCTCCACTTT
TRBJ2-7,NA,TRBV6-4,once,CAFSEQYF,TGTGCCTTTTCCGAGCAGTACTTC
TRBJ1-3,TRBD1,TRBV28,NA,CASRNRGSGNTIYF,TGTGCCAGCCGTAACAGGGGCTCTGGAAACACCATATATTTT
TRBJ1-6,NA,TRBV28,NA,CASSLSVTYNSPLHF,TGTGCCAGCAGTTTATCAGTTACCTATAATTCACCCCTCCACTTT
TRBJ2-2,NA,TRBV28,NA,CASRTGTLNTGELFF,TGTGCCAGCAGAACCGGGACACTGAACACCGGGGAGCTGTTTTTT
TRBJ2-1,TRBD2,TRBV2,NA,CASTQGSSGRPDEQFF,TGTGCCAGCACCCAGGGGAGTAGCGGGAGGCCTGATGAGCAGTTCTTC
TRBJ1-1,NA,TRBV11-2,NA,CASSTQPLNTEAFF,TGTGCCAGCAGCACGCAACCCCTGAACACTGAAGCTTTCTTT
TRBJ2-3,TRBD1,TRBV5-1,once,CASSLGQGAVDTQYF,TGCGCCAGCAGCTTGGGTCAGGGGGCGGTAGATACGCAGTATTTT
TRBJ2-7,TRBD2,TRBV7-2,NA,CASSLSGSYEQYF,TGTGCCAGCAGCTTGAGCGGGAGTTACGAGCAGTACTTC
TRBJ2-3,NA,TRBV19,NA,CASSPSRDTQYF,TGTGCCAGTAGCCCTAGCAGAGATACGCAGTATTTT
TRBJ2-3,TRBD2,TRBV5-8,NA,CASSFHLAGGGTDTQYF,TGTGCCAGCAGCTTCCATCTAGCGGGTGGGGGCACAGATACGCAGTATTTT
TRBJ1-1,NA,TRBV13,NA,CASSLGWDNTEAFF,TGTGCCAGCAGCTTAGGCTGGGACAACACTGAAGCTTTCTTT
TRBJ1-2,TRBD1,TRBV4-2,medium-sized,CASSHPGQGGGYTF,TGTGCCAGCAGCCACCCGGGACAGGGTGGTGGCTACACCTTC
TRBJ2-1,NA,TRBV15,NA,CATRRGQGFDNEQFF,TGTGCCACCAGAAGAGGGCAGGGTTTCGACAATGAGCAGTTCTTC
TRBJ1-4,TRBD1,TRBV28,NA,CASSAPGTANEKLFF,TGTGCCAGCAGTGCCCCCGGGACAGCTAATGAAAAACTGTTTTTT
TRBJ2-7,TRBD1,TRBV10-2,NA,CASIKDRGQGRDEQYF,TGCGCCAGCATTAAGGACAGGGGGCAAGGTCGTGACGAGCAGTACTTC
TRBJ2-3,NA,TRBV5-1,NA,CASTPGSGATDTQYF,TGCGCCAGCACCCCCGGTAGCGGCGCCACAGATACGCAGTATTTT
TRBJ2-2,NA,TRBV28,NA,CASSSPLPVGELFF,TGTGCCAGCAGTTCCCCCCTCCCGGTCGGGGAGCTGTTTTTT
TRBJ1-2,NA,TRBV28,NA,CASSSTSRAPSRGYTF,TGTGCCAGCAGTTCAACCTCAAGGGCCCCCTCACGCGGCTACACCTTC
TRBJ2-7,TRBD1,TRBV9,NA,CASSKGQANSDEQYF,TGTGCCAGCAGCAAGGGACAGGCGAACTCCGACGAGCAGTACTTC
TRBJ1-3,NA,TRBV30,NA,CAWAQGGGNTIYF,TGTGCCTGGGCCCAGGGAGGTGGAAACACCATATATTTT
TRBJ1-4,NA,TRBV10-3,NA,CAISESGGPEKLFF,TGTGCCATCAGTGAGTCGGGGGGGCCGGAAAAACTGTTTTTT
TRBJ2-5,TRBD2,TRBV19,NA,CASSKSGREGQETQYF,TGTGCCAGTAGTAAGTCTGGTCGGGAGGGCCAAGAGACCCAGTACTTC
TRBJ1-6,NA,TRBV19,few,CASSRQSSYNSPLHF,TGTGCCAGTAGTCGACAGAGCTCCTATAATTCACCCCTCCACTTT
TRBJ1-4,NA,TRBV18,NA,CASSREGAGEKLFF,TGTGCCAGCTCACGAGAGGGCGCGGGGGAAAAACTGTTTTTT
TRBJ1-1,TRBD1,TRBV25-1,NA,CASKSGGSTEAFF,TGTGCCAGCAAATCAGGGGGGAGCACTGAAGCTTTCTTT
TRBJ2-3,TRBD1,TRBV11-2,NA,CASSPRDRDTDTQYF,TGTGCCAGCAGCCCCCGGGACAGGGATACAGATACGCAGTATTTT
TRBJ2-7,NA,TRBV5-6,NA,CASSGFGMDYSYEQYF,TGTGCCAGCAGCGGGTTCGGCATGGACTACTCCTACGAGCAGTACTTC
TRBJ1-1,NA,TRBV28,NA,CAIQQGLMNTEAFF,TGTGCCATCCAACAGGGACTAATGAACACTGAAGCTTTCTTT
TRBJ2-3,NA,TRBV5-4,NA,CASSLLEATQYF,TGTGCCAGCAGCTTGCTCGAGGCTACGCAGTATTTT
TRBJ2-3,NA,TRBV25-1,NA,CASSVRGRGTDTQYF,TGTGCCAGCAGTGTAAGGGGTAGAGGGACAGATACGCAGTATTTT
TRBJ2-7,NA,TRBV9,NA,CASSISHKSEQYF,TGTGCCAGCAGCATTTCCCACAAATCCGAGCAGTACTTC
TRBJ2-3,NA,TRBV4-1,NA,CASSLERAGQLTDTQYF,TGCGCCAGCAGCCTAGAAAGGGCGGGACAGCTCACAGATACGCAGTATTTT
TRBJ2-7,NA,TRBV21-1,NA,CASSNGASTAKDYEQYF,TGTGCCAGCAGCAATGGGGCCTCGACGGCTAAAGACTACGAGCAGTACTTC
TRBJ1-2,NA,TRBV2,NA,CASSVRGDYGYTF,TGTGCCAGCAGTGTAAGAGGCGACTATGGCTACACCTTC
TRBJ2-3,TRBD2,TRBV28,once,CASTRGGRVADTQYF,TGTGCCAGCACCCGAGGCGGGAGGGTCGCAGATACGCAGTATTTT
TRBJ1-2,NA,TRBV6-1,few,CASSERRGFDGYTF,TGTGCCAGCAGTGAAAGGAGGGGATTTGACGGCTACACCTTC